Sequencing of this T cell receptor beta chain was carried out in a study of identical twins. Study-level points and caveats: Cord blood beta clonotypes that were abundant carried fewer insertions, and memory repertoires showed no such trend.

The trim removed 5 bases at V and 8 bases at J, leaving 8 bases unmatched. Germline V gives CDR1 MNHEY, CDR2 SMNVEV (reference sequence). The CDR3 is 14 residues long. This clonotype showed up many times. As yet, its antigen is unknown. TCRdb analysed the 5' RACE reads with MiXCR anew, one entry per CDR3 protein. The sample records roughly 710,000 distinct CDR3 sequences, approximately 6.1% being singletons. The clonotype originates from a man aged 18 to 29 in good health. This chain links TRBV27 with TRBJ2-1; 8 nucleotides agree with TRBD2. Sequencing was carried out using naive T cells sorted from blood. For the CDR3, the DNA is TGTGCCAGCAGTCCCGGGACTAGGGGATATGAGCAGTTCTTC. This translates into CASSPGTRGYEQFF.